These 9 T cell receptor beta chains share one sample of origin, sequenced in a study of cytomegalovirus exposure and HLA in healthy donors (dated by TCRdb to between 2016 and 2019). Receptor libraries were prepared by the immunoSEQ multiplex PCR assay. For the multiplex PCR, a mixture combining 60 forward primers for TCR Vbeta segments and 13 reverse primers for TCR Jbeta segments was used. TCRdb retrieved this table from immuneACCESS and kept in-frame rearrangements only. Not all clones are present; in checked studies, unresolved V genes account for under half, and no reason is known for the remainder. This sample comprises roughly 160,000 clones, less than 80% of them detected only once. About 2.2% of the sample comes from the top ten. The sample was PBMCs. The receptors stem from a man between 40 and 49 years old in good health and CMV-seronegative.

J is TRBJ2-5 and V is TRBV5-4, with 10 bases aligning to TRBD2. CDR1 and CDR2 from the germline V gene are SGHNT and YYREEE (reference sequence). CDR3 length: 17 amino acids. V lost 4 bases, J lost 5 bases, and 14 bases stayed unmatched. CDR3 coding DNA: TGTGCCAGCAGCCCCACGGCTAGCGGGAGAAGTGGTGAGACCCAGTACTTC. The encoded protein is CASSPTASGRSGETQYF.

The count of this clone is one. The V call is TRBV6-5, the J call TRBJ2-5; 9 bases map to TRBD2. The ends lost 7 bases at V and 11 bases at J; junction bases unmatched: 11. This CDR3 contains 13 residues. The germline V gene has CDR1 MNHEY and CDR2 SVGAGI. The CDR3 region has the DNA TGTGCCAGCACTTCGACTAGCGGCTCTCGGCAGTACTTC. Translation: CASTSTSGSRQYF.

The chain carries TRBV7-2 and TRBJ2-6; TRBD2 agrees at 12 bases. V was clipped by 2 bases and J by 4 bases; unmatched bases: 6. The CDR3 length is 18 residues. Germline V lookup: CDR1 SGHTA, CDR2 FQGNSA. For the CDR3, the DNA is TGTGCCAGCAGCTTAAGACTAGCGGGAGTGGGGGGGGCCAACGTCCTGACTTTC. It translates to CASSLRLAGVGGANVLTF.

DNA of the CDR3: TGCGCCAGCAGCTTGGCCGGCCTAGTTGGCAATGAGCAGTTCTTC. This gives the protein CASSLAGLVGNEQFF. The gene calls are TRBV5-1 and TRBJ2-1; D is ambiguous. Trimming cost V 0 bases and J 6 bases, with 13 bases left between them. The CDR3 runs to 15 residues. Germline-derived CDR1 and CDR2 are SGHRS and YFSETQ. The whole variable domain, filled in from reference TRBV5-1 and TRBJ2-1, reads KAGVTQTPRYLIKTRGQQVTLSCSPISGHRSVSWYQQTPGQGLQFLFEYFSETQRNKGNFPGRFSGRQFSNSRSEMNVSTLELGDSALYLCASSLAGLVGNEQFFGPGTRLTVL.

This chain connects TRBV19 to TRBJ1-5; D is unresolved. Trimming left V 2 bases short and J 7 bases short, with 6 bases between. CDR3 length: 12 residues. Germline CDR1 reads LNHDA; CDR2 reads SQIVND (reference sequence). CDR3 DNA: TGTGCCAGTAGTATATCAGCGCAGCCCCAGCATTTT. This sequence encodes CASSISAQPQHF.

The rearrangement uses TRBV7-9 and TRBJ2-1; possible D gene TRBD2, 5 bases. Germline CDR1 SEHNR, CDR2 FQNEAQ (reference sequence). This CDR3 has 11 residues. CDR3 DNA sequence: TGTTCCGAACTAGTTTACAATGAGCAGTTCTTC. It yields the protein CSELVYNEQFF.

DNA for the CDR3: TGTGCCTCCCAACCGGGACAGGGACTCTCTGGGGCCAACGTCCTGACTTTC. Translated: CASQPGQGLSGANVLTF. This chain links TRBV27 with TRBJ2-6; TRBD1 matches at 9 bases. Germline V gene sequence: CDR1 MNHEY, CDR2 SMNVEV (reference sequence). V was clipped by 11 bases and J by 0 bases; unmatched bases: 11. CDR3 length: 17 amino acids.

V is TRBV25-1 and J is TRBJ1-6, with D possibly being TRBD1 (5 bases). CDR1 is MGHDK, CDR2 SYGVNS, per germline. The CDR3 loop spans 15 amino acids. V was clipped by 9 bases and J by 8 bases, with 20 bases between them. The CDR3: CASLPGGRSYSPLHF. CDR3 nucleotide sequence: TGTGCCAGTCTCCCCGGGGGTAGATCCTATTCACCCCTCCACTTT.

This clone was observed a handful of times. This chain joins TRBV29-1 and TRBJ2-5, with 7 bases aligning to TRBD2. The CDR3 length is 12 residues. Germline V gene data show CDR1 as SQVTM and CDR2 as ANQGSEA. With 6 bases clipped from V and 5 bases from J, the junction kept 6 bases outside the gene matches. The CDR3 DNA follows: TGCAGCGTGGCGATCGGGGGGGAGACCCAGTACTTC. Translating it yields CSVAIGGETQYF. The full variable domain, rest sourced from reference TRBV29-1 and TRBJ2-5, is SAVISQKPSRDICQRGTSLTIQCQVDSQVTMMFWYRQQPGQSLTLIATANQGSEATYESGFVIDKFPISRPNLTFSTLTVSNMSPEDSSIYLCSVAIGGETQYFGPGTRLLVL.